The clone carrying this TCR beta chain occurred many times. Its specificity is unknown. The source of the sample is a study of T cell repertoires in cytomegalovirus infection. Study-level background: Through public TCR beta signatures, both CMV infection and matching HLA type were indicated.

Germline trimming cut 5 bases from V and 0 bases from J; bases unmatched to any gene: 6. The CDR3 runs to 15 residues. From germline, CDR1 is LNHDA and CDR2 SQIVND (reference sequence). Study observations and caveats: Ex vivo, HLA-C-restricted CMV-specific TCR beta clonotypes prevailed over the rest of the response. Summed frequency of shared TCR beta families picked out CMV carriers who also had the relevant HLA.

TCRdb reanalysed the reads using MiXCR and keeps one entry per CDR3 protein. Found here are some 120,000 distinct CDR3 sequences, around 10% of them singletons; the top ten hold 31%. The rearrangement joins TRBV19 to TRBJ2-7; 8 bases are a match to TRBD2. The sample comprised PBMCs, sequenced either directly or after in vitro stimulation (not recorded which). The source of this sequence is a human donor in good health (CMV status not recorded). Some clones in this sample may be carry-over from other donors' samples. Here the CDR3 DNA reads TGTGCCAGTAGTGCGGACGGACTAGCCTCCTACGAGCAGTACTTC. Translating gives CASSADGLASYEQYF.